The text below deals with one T cell receptor beta chain. Germline V gene sequence: CDR1 MDHEN, CDR2 SYDVKM. The CDR3 contains 16 residues. The germline V and J ends were trimmed by 7 bases and 4 bases, with 21 bases remaining between them. The data originate from a study of glioma-infiltrating T cells. At the level of the study: Glioblastomas were WHO grade IV, sampled at first diagnosis; low-grade were grade II.

The iRepertoire nested amplicon-rescue multiplex PCR amplified TCR alpha and beta CDR3s from RNA. For one-step reverse transcription and amplification, roughly 85-450 ng of tissue mRNA or PBMC total RNA was used. In TCRdb, the multiplex PCR reads were re-called with MiXCR into one record per CDR3 protein. Among a few hundred thousand distinct CDR3 sequences, around 45% were seen once, and the ten largest hold 12%. The receptor comes from a human donor with low-grade glioma or glioblastoma, undergoing nonglioma brain surgery, or in good health (not recorded which). The source material was glioma tissue, nonneoplastic brain tissue, or PBMCs (not recorded which). The chain couples TRBV28 to TRBJ2-3; TRBD1 might be the D (5 bases). CDR3 amino acids: CASIHLTGSDADTQYF. The CDR3, as DNA: TGTGCCAGCATACATCTAACAGGTTCTGATGCAGATACGCAGTATTTT.